This record covers a single T cell receptor (beta chain). Its antigen is as yet unknown. Germline V gene data show CDR1 as SGDLS and CDR2 as YYNGEE. Losses at the gene ends were 0 bases for V and 7 bases for J; bases not matched to a gene: 8. This CDR3 has 15 residues. Only Caucasian adults living in Nashville, Tennessee made up the donor group. Produced via immunoSEQ multiplex PCR; TCRdb's table is partial and in-frame only. The table shows about 2.4 million clones, with around nine tenths occurring only once. The data are from a study of shared clonotypes between healthy human individuals. General study points: Depth was large, yet rarefaction showed that sorted-subset sequencing was incomplete. Blood alone was sampled, and tissue repertoires likely differ. Naive subsets generally exceeded memory subsets in estimated richness.

This chain connects TRBV9 to TRBJ1-2, with TRBD1 matching over 8 bases. The sequence derives from a young man in good health. The sequenced sample consisted of naive CD4+ T cells sorted from blood. The subset: CD45RA+ positively selected. CDR3 bases: TGTGCCAGCAGCGTAGCGTCCCAGGGGGCAGGTGGCTACACCTTC. Translation gives CASSVASQGAGGYTF.